This T cell receptor (beta chain) was recovered during a study of patients and donors after allogeneic stem cell transplantation. TCRdb independently ran MiXCR on the RT-PCR reads; one entry per CDR3 protein. The table has about 57,000 distinct CDR3 sequences, 13% seen once. After removal of 4 bases from V and 9 bases from J, the junction contained 12 bases not matched to a gene. Germline CDR1 and CDR2: LGHDT and YNNKEL (reference sequence). The CDR3 totals 16 residues. This clonotype was seen a few times. The gene calls are TRBV3-1 and TRBJ2-1, with 10 nucleotides matching TRBD2. This sequence was found in a human donor who was either an allogeneic HSCT recipient or a stem cell or donor lymphocyte infusion donor (not recorded which). It is not recorded whose cells these are; they may come from a transplant donor. Source material: blood, either unsorted or a sorted T cell fraction (not recorded which). CDR3 amino acids: CASSPSAGGPNGEQFF. The CDR3 coding sequence is TGTGCCAGCAGCCCGTCAGCGGGAGGGCCTAATGGTGAGCAGTTCTTC.